These T cell receptor beta chains were read from a single sample in a study of control samples from healthy donors and cancer patients. The method was immunoSEQ multiplex PCR; TCRdb's version includes in-frame clones alone and lacks a portion of them. The sample lists around 120,000 clones; roughly 88% were seen once. Input material: blood. These receptors were taken from a man aged 35-49 years in good health. Each CDR3 is given without its conserved first and last residue.

V,CDR3
TRBV28,ASSRPTGGNTEAF
TRBV7-2,ASSNRVIPEAF
TRBV3-1/TRBV3-2,ASSQGTGGGEQY
TRBV5-1,ASSLADRPPQY
TRBV21-1,AATGINEKLF
TRBV6-5,ASKLTSGAGELF
TRBV18,ASSPPSRGFYNEQF
TRBV27,ASRKGVAYEQY
TRBV7-9,ASSQTGRSTEAF
TRBV4-1,ASSHPSGGADSRTADTQY
TRBV2,ASSQGNNEQF
TRBV7-9,ASSPITQASTYGYT
TRBV10-1,ATSNGDSPLH
TRBV4-3,ASSQDFGGEQY
TRBV11-3,ASSFPGQVHSYEQY
TRBV2,ASSAHGGGGPYEQY
TRBV2,ATQLGQGNTIY
TRBV29-1,SVVPVRSKNIQY
TRBV5-1,ASTLRGDTEAF
TRBV9,ASSVASGGGAEEQF
TRBV24-1,ATSDSGRRNQETQY
TRBV10-2,ASSENRRTAF
TRBV7-8,ASSLGGLMNTEAF
TRBV6-2/TRBV6-3,ASSYSRRETQY
TRBV10-3,AISASTDTQY
TRBV7-9,ASSRPPGGPEAF
TRBV7-7,ASKMTRSPLCGQPQH
TRBV19,ASTLDRGDNYGYT
TRBV5-1,ASSAEGRLY